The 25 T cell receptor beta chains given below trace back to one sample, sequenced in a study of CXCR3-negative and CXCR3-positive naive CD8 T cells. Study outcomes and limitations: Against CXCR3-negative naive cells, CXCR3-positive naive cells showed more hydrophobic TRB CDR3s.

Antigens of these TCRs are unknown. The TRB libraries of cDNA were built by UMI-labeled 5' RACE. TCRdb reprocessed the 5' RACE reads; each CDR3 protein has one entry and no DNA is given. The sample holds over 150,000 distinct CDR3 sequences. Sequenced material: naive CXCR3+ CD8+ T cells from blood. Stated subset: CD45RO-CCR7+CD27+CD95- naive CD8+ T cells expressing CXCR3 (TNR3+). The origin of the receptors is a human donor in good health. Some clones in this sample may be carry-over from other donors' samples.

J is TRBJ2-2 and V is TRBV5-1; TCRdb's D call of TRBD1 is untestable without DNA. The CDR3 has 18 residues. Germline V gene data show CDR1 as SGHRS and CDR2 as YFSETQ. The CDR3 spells CASSGFRQGEAYTGELFF.

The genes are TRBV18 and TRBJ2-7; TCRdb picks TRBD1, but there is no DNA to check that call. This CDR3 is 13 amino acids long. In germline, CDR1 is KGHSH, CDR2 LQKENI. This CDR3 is CASSPPDSLEQYF.

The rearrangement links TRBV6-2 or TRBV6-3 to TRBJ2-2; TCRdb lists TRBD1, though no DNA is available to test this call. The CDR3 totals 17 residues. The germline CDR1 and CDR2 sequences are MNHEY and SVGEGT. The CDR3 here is CASYLPTVNGISGELFF.

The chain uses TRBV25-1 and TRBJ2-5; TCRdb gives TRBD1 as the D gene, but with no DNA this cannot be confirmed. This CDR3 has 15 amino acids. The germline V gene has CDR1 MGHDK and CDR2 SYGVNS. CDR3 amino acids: CASSDQGARWETQYF.

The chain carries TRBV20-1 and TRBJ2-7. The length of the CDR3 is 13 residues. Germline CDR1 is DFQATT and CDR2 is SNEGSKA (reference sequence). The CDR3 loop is CSARGGGYYEQYF.

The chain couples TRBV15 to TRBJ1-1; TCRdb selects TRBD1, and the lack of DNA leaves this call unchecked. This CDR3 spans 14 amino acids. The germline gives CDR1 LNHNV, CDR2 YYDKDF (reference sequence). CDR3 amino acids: CATSEPGTLTEAFF.

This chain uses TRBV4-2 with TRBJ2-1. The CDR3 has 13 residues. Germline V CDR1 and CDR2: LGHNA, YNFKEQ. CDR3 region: CASSQEGYNEQFF.

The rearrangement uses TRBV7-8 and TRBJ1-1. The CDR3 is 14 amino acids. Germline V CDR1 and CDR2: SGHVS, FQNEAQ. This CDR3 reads CASSLNYGNTEAFF.

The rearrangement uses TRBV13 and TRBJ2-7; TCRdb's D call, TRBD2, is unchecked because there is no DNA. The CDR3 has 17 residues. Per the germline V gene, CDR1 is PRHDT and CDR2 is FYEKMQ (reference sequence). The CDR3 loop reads CASSLGMPQLPTYEQYF.

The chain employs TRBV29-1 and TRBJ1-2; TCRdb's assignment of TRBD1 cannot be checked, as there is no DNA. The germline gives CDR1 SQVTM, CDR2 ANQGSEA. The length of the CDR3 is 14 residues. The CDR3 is CSVYRGDREYGYTF.

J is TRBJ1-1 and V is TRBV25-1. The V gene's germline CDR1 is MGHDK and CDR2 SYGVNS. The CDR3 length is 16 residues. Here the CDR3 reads CASSEYLEGFGTEAFF.

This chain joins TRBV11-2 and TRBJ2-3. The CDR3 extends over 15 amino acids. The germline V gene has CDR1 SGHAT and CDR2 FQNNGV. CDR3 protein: CASSLASRTTDTQYF.

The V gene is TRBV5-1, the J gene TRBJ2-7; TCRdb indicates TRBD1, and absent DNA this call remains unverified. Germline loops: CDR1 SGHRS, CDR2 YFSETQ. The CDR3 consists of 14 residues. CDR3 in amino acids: CASSLELGGYEQYF.

CDR3 sequence: CASGRSSYEQYF. The V call is TRBV7-6, the J call TRBJ2-7. Germline CDR1 and CDR2: SGHVS and FNYEAQ. CDR3 length: 12 amino acids. The whole variable domain, filled in from reference TRBV7-6 and TRBJ2-7, reads GAGVSQSPRYKVTKRGQDVALRCDPISGHVSLYWYRQALGQGPEFLTYFNYEAQQDKSGLPNDRFSAERPEGSISTLTIQRTEQRDSAMYRCASGRSSYEQYFGPGTRLTVT.

CDR3 protein: CASAGGLAGESSYEQYF. The chain is built from TRBV27 and TRBJ2-7; lacking DNA, the TRBD2 call made by TCRdb goes unchecked. This CDR3 region has 17 residues. Germline V CDR1 and CDR2: MNHEY, SMNVEV (reference sequence).

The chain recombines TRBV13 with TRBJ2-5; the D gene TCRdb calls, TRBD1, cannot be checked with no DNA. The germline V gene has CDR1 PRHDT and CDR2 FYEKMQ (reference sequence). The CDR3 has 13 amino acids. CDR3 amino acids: CASTWGLQETQYF.

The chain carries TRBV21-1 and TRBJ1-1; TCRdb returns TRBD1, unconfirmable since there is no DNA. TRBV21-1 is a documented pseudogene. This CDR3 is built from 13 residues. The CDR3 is CASGTDWNTEAFF.

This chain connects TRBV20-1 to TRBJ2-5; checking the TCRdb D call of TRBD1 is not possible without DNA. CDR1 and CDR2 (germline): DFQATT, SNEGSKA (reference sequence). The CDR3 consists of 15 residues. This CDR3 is CSARDRGTPQETQYF.

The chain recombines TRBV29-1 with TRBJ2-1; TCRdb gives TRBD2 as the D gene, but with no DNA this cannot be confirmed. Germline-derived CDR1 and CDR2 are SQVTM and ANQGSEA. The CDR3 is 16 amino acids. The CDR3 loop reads CSVEGLAVVRYNEQFF.

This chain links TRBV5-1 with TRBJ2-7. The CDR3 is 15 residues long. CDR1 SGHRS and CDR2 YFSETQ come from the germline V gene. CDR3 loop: CASSFELTIPYEQYF.

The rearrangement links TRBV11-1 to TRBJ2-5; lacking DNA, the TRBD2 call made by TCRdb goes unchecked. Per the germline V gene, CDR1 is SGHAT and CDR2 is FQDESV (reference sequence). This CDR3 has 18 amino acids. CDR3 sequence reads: CASSRTSGLAGDQETQYF.

The chain's CDR3 is CASRDHQGQENTIYF. This chain uses TRBV4-3 with TRBJ1-3; lacking DNA, the TRBD1 call made by TCRdb goes unchecked. The CDR3 is made up of 15 amino acids. Germline V gives CDR1 LGHNA, CDR2 YSLEER.

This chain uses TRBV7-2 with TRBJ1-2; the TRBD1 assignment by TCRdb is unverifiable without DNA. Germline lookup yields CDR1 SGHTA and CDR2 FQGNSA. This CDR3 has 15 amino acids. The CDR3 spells CASSLARTGNYGYTF.

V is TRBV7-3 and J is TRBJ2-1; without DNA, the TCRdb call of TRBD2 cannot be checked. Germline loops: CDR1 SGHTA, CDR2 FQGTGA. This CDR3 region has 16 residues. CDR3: CASSLGLAGADNEQFF.

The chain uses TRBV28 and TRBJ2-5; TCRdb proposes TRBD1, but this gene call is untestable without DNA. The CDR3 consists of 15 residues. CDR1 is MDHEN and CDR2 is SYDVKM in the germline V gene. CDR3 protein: CASSPLLDREETQYF.